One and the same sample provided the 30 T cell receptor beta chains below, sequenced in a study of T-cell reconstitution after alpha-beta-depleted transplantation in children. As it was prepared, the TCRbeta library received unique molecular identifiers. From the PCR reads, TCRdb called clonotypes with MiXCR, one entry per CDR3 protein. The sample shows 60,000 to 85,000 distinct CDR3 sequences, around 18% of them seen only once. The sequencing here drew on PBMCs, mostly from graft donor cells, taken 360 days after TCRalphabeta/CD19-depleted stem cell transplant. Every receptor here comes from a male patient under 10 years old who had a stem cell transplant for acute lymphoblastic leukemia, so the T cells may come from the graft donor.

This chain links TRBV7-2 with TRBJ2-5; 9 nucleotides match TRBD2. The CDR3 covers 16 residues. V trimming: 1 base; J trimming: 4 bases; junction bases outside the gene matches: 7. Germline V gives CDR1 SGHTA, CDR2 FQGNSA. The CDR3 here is CASSLGRGLAGETQYF. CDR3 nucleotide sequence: TGTGCCAGCAGCTTAGGTAGGGGACTAGCTGGAGAGACCCAGTACTTC.

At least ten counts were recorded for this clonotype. The CDR3 sequence: CASTGTAYEQYF. In nucleotides, the CDR3 is TGTGCCAGCACCGGGACAGCCTACGAGCAGTACTTC. This rearrangement joins TRBV2 to TRBJ2-7; TRBD1 aligns across 7 bases. The V segment lost 7 bases and the J segment 2 bases; nucleotides outside the gene matches: 2. Germline assignment: CDR1 SNHLY and CDR2 FYNNEI. The CDR3 runs 12 residues.

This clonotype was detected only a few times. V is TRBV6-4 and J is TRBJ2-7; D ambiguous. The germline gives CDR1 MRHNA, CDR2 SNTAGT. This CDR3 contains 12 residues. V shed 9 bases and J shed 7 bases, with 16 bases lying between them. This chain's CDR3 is CARGEVPGEQYF. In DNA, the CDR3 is TGTGCCAGAGGCGAGGTGCCTGGGGAGCAGTACTTC.

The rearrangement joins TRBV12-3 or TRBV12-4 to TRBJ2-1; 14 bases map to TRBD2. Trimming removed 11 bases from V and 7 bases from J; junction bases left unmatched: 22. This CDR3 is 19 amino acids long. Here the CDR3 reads CAFSSRGTSGSWRGNEQFF. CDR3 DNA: TGTGCCTTCAGTTCGAGGGGGACTAGCGGGAGTTGGCGTGGGAATGAGCAGTTCTTC.

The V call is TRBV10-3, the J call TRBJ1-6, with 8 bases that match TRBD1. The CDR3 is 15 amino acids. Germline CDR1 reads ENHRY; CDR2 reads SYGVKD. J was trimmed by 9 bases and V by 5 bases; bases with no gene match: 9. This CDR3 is CAISWDRLPTSPLHF. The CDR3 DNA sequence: TGTGCCATCAGTTGGGACAGGCTGCCGACTTCACCCCTCCACTTT.

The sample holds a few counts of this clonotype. CDR3 coding DNA: TGCGCCAGCAGTGAAGGGGCCATGCAGTACTTC. Protein: CASSEGAMQYF. This chain uses TRBV10-2 with TRBJ2-7, with D perhaps TRBD1 (5 bases). The germline V gene has CDR1 WSHSY and CDR2 SAAADI. CDR3 length: 11 amino acids. V was cut by 3 bases and J by 9 bases, with 9 bases left in between.

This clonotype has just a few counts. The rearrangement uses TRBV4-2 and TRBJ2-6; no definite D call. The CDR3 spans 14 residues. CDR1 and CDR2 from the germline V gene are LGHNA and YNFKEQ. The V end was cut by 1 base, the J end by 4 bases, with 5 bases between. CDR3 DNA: TGTGCCAGCAGCCAAGCATCGGGGGCCAACGTCCTGACTTTC. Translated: CASSQASGANVLTF.

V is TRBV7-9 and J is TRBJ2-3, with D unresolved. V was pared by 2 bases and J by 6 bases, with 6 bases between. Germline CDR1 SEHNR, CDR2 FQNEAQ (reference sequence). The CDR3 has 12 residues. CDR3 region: CASSLSGDTQYF. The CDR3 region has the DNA TGTGCCAGCAGCTTATCCGGGGATACGCAGTATTTT. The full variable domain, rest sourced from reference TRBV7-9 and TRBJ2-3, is DTGVSQNPRHKITKRGQNVTFRCDPISEHNRLYWYRQTLGQGPEFLTYFQNEAQLEKSRLLSDRFSAERPKGSFSTLEIQRTEQGDSAMYLCASSLSGDTQYFGPGTRLTVL.

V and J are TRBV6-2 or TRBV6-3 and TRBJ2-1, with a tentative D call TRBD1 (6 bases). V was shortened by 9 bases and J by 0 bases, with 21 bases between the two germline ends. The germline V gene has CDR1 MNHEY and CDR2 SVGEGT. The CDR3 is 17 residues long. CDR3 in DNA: TGTGCCAGTCGAGACCTCGACAGGCGGTACTCCTACAATGAGCAGTTCTTC. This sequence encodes CASRDLDRRYSYNEQFF.

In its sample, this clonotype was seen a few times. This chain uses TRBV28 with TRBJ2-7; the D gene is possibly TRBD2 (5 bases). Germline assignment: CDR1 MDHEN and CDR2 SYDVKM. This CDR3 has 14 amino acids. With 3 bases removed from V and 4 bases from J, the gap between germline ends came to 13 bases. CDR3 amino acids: CASSLPPGKYEQYF. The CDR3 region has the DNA TGTGCCAGCAGTTTGCCTCCCGGGAAGTACGAGCAGTACTTC.

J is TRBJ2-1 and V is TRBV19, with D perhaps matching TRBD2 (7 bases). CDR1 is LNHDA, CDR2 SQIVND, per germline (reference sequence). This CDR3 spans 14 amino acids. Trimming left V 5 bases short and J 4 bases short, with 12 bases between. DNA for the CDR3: TGTGCCAGTAGTGGGGGGGCAAGTTACAATGAGCAGTTCTTC. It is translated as CASSGGASYNEQFF.

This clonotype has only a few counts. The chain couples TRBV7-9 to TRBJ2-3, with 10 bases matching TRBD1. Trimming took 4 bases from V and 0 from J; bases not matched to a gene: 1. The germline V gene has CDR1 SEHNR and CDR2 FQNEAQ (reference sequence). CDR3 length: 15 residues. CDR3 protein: CASSWDRGSTDTQYF. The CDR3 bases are TGTGCCAGCAGCTGGGACAGGGGTAGCACAGATACGCAGTATTTT.

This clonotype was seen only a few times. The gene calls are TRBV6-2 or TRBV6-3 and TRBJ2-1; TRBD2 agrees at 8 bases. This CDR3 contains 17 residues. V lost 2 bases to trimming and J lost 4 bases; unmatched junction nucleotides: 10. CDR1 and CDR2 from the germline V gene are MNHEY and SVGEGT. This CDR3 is CASSYAGGLHPYNEQFF. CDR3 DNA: TGTGCCAGCAGTTACGCGGGGGGTCTCCATCCATACAATGAGCAGTTCTTC.

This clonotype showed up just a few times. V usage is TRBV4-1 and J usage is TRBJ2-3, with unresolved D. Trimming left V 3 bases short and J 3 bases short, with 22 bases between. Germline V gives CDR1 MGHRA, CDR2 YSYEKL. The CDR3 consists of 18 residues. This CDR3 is CASSHRPSRHPATDTQYF. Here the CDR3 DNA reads TGCGCCAGCAGCCATAGGCCCAGTCGACACCCGGCAACAGATACGCAGTATTTT.

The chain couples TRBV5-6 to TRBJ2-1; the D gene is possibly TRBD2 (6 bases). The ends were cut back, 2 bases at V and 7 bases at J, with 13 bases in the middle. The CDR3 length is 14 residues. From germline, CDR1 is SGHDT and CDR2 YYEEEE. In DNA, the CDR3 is TGTGCCAGCAGCTTTTGGCGGGACGGAAATGAGCAGTTCTTC. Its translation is CASSFWRDGNEQFF.

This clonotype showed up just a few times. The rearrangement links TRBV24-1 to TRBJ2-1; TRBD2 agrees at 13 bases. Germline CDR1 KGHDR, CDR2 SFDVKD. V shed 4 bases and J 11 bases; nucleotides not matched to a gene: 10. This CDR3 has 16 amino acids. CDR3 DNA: TGTGCCACCAGTGACCCCCTCCCGGGACTAGCGGGAAAGCAGTTCTTC. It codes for CATSDPLPGLAGKQFF.

In nucleotides, the CDR3 is TGCAGTGCTAGCACAGGGGGGACTGAAGCTTTCTTT. Residues: CSASTGGTEAFF. This chain links TRBV20-1 with TRBJ1-1, with 8 bases aligning to TRBD1. CDR1 is DFQATT, CDR2 SNEGSKA, per germline (reference sequence). V shed 3 bases and J 5 bases; nucleotides not matched to a gene: 2. CDR3 size: 12 residues.

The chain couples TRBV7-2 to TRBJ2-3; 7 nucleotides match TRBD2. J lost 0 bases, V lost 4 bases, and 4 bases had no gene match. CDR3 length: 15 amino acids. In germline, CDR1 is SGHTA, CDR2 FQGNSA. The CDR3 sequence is CASSYISGSTDTQYF. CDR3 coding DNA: TGTGCCAGCAGCTATATTAGCGGGAGCACAGATACGCAGTATTTT.

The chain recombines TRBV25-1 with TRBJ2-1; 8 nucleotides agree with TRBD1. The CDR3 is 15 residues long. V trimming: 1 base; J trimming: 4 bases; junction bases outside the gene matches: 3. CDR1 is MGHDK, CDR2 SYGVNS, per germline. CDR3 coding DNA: TGTGCCAGCAGTGAATGGGGGACAGGTTACAATGAGCAGTTCTTC. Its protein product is CASSEWGTGYNEQFF.

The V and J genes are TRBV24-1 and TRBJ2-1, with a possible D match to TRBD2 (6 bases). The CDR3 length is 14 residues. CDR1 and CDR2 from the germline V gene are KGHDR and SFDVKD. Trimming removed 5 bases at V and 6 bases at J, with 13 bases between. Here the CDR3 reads CATSATGRGNEQFF. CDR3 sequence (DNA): TGTGCCACCAGTGCGACCGGGCGGGGCAATGAGCAGTTCTTC.

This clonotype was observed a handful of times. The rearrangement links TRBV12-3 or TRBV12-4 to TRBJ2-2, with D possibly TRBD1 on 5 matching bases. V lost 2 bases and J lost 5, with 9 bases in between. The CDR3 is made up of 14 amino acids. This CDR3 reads CASSLRQPTGELFF. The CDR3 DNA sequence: TGTGCCAGCAGTTTAAGACAGCCGACCGGGGAGCTGTTTTTT.

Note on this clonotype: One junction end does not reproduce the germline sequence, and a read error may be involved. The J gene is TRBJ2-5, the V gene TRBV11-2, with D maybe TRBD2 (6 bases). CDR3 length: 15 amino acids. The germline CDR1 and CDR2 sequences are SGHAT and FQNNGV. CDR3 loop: CATSLMGGDQETQYF. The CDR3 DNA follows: TGTGCCACCAGCTTAATGGGGGGAGACCAAGAGACCCAGTACTTC.

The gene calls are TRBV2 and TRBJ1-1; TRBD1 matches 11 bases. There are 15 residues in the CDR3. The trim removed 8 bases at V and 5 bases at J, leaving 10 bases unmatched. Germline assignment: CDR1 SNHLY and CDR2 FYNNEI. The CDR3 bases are TGTGCCAGCGCCTTATCGGGGACAGGGGGAACTGAAGCTTTCTTT. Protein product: CASALSGTGGTEAFF.

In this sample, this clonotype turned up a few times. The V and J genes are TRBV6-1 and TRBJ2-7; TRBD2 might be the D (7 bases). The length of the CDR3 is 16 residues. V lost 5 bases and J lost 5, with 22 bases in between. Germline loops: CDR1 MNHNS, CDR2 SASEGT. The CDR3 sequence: CASSLTRGGKCHEQYF. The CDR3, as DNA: TGTGCCAGCAGTCTAACCAGGGGAGGGAAGTGTCACGAGCAGTACTTC.

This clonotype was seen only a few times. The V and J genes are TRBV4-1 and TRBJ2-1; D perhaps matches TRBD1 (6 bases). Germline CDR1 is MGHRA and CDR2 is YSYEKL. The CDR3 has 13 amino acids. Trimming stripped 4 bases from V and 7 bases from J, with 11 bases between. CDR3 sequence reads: CASSRTQGNEQFF. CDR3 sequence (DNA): TGCGCCAGCAGCCGTACCCAGGGGAATGAGCAGTTCTTC.

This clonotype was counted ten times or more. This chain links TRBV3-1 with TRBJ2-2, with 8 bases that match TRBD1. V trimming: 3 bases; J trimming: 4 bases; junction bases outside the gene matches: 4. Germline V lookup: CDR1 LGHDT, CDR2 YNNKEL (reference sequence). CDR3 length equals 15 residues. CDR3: CASSHQGASTGELFF. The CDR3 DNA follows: TGTGCCAGCAGCCATCAGGGGGCGAGCACCGGGGAGCTGTTTTTT.

The CDR3 DNA reads TGTGCCAGCAGCGCCCGAGGGACAAAGGCAGATACGCAGTATTTT. As protein: CASSARGTKADTQYF. The chain uses TRBV7-9 and TRBJ2-3; the D gene is possibly TRBD1 (6 bases). The CDR3 consists of 15 residues. Germline values: CDR1 SEHNR, CDR2 FQNEAQ (reference sequence). Trimming pared 5 bases from V and 4 bases from J, leaving 16 bases between.

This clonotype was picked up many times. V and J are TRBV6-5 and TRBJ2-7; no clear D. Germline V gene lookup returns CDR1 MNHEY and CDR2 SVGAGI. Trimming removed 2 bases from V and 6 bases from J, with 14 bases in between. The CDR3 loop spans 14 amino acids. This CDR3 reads CASSYDAVTGEQYF. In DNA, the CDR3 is TGTGCCAGCAGTTACGATGCGGTGACGGGCGAGCAGTACTTC.

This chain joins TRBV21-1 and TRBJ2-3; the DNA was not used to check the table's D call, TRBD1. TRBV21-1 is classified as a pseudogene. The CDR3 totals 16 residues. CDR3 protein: CASSNIPGRSTDTQYF. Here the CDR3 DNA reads TGTGCCAGCAGCAACATTCCCGGGAGAAGTACAGATACGCAGTATTTT.

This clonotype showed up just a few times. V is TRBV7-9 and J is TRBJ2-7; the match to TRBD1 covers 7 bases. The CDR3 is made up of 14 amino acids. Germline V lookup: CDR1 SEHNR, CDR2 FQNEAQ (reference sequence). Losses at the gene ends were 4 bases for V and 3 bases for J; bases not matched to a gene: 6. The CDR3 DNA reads TGTGCCAGCAGCTCGCCGGGACAGAACTACGAGCAGTACTTC. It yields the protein CASSSPGQNYEQYF.